This paragraph covers one T cell receptor beta chain sequence. There is no known antigen for this receptor. Base qualities are not recorded, but no much larger clone differs from it by a single base. The trim is 2 bases for V and 9 bases for J, with a gap of 15 bases between the germline ends. The cysteine opens and the phenylalanine closes a CDR3 of 14 amino acids. The kept DNA is CDR3 alone, 42 bases in frame from the first base. The germline V gene specifies SGHDT as CDR1 and YYEEEE as CDR2. This specimen belongs to a study of somatic mutations in cytotoxic T cells in rheumatoid arthritis (dated by TCRdb to about 2017). Background on the whole study: Patient peripheral blood (around 30 ml EDTA) was drawn right after diagnosis and before any treatment started. The median ages of the patient and control groups were essentially identical. A total of around 60 rheumatoid arthritis patients and 15 to 25 healthy controls underwent TCRB deep sequencing. Whether expanded CD8+ T-cell clones in untreated, newly diagnosed rheumatoid arthritis carry somatic mutations was the study question, and clonality was characterized with TCRB deep sequencing. Some T-cell populations stained with V beta antibodies were sorted by flow on a FACSAria II or Sony SH800 to nearly 100% purity, with sorted V beta1+ cells additionally subjected to TCRB sequencing.

TCRB CDR3 sequencing used the immunoSEQ assay on genomic DNA. Per the authors' processing: Patient CD8+ clones larger than 1% were compared against published virus-specific TCRB sequences, and only a few matched. Only productive TCRB rearrangements were included in the analyses. A clone was defined by a unique TCRB CDR3 sequence, and clonality was computed as a productive clonality index based on Shannon entropy. Repertoire overlap for a pair of samples was computed from each clone's template counts relative to total templates per sample. Flow cytometry-measured V-gene usage correlated with V-gene usage from TCRB sequencing, with a Spearman r of 0.55 to 0.7. TCRdb carries this immuneACCESS record with in-frame sequences only. Its versions omit some clonotypes, under half of them owing to an unresolved V gene in the studies checked, with the rest unexplained. D and trimming were read from the DNA, whereas the V and J calls and clone size are those reported in that table. The sample yields about 14,000 clones; 60% to 85% were counted once. The ten biggest clones cover about a sixth of the sample.

Broader findings and caveats from the paper: Several identical CD8+ TCRB sequences were found in both blood and synovial fluid, and in about an eighth of the roughly 60 patients the largest CD8+ clone exceeded 20% of CD8+ cells. CD8+ T-cell clonality in rheumatoid arthritis patients was not significantly different from that in age-matched healthy controls. It was unknown which antigens the expanded CD8+ clones targeted, and their absence from virus-specific databases did not exclude viral specificity. The finding that TRBV07 was slightly underrepresented in patients was left unadjusted for multiple comparisons. An increase of CD8+ clonality with age was seen in patients (Spearman r ~ 0.53) but not in healthy controls.

Flow cytometry confirmed the purity of CD4+ and CD8+ cells that had been isolated by positive magnetic bead selection on an AutoMACS. Clonal expansions were first screened by flow cytometry with a TCR V beta antibody panel, then characterized by TCRB deep sequencing of sorted CD8+ fractions. Ficoll-Paque PLUS density gradient separation was used to isolate peripheral blood mononuclear cells. Nucleospin Tissue or Tissue XS kits were used to extract DNA from CD4-enriched, CD8-enriched or PBMC samples, and a Qubit 2.0 fluorometer was used for quantification. The rearranged chain carries TRBV5-6 and TRBJ2-1, with the D gene call left open. The sample consisted of CD8+ T cells sorted from blood. The TCR sequence derives from an adult with rheumatoid arthritis. The nucleotide sequence is TGTGCCAGCAGCTTCTCAGAGGCCTCTGTTGAGCAGTTCTTC. Translated, this is CASSFSEASVEQFF.